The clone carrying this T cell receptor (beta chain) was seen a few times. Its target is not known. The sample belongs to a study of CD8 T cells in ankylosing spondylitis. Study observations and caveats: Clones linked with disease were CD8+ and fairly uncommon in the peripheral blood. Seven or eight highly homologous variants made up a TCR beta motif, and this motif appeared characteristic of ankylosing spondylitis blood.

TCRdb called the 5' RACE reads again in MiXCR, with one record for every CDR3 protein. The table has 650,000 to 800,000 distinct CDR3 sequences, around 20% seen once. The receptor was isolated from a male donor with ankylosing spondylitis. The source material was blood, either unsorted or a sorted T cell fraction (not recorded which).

CDR3 DNA: TGTGCCAGCAGGAGGGCGACCGGGAGAGGGGGACAAGAGACCCAGTACTTC. Amino acid sequence: CASRRATGRGGQETQYF. The chain links TRBV28 to TRBJ2-5, with D perhaps assigned TRBD1 or TRBD2 (6 bases each). The CDR3 extends over 17 amino acids. V was trimmed by 6 bases and J by 2 bases, leaving 22 bases between them. Germline V lookup: CDR1 MDHEN, CDR2 SYDVKM.